The TCR beta chain under discussion was sequenced for a study of T cells in Graves' hyperthyroidism and ophthalmopathy. Study observations and caveats: Ophthalmopathy was model-predicted a median roughly six months pre-onset. Blood samples included most of the expanded thyroid clonotypes exceeding 0.001.

This clonotype was found a few times. The antigen is undetermined. Looked up from germline, CDR1 is ENHRY and CDR2 is SYGVKD. Trimming left V 3 bases short and J 5 bases short, with 14 bases between. This CDR3 has 14 residues. Exclusion of a patient resulted from uncontrolled infection, other autoimmune disease, pregnancy or lactation. On the basis of clinical symptoms, serum thyroxine and TRAb, thyroid ultrasound and orbital computed tomography, diagnoses were made. It was RNA transcripts that yielded the amplified TCR beta CDR3 regions. The primer set for the first-round RT-PCR of the TCR CDR3 was HTBI. Via MiXCR, TCRdb re-called the multiplex PCR reads, giving one row per CDR3 protein. The sample holds roughly 500,000 distinct CDR3 sequences, over 45% seen once.

The J gene is TRBJ2-7, the V gene TRBV10-3; tentatively, D is TRBD2 (5 bases). The sequenced material came from peripheral blood or thyroid tissue (not recorded which). This receptor was taken from an adult woman with Graves' disease, either hyperthyroidism or ophthalmopathy (not recorded which). CDR3 DNA: TGTGCCATCAGTGAACCCGGGCGGCGGGACGAGCAGTACTTC. Translation gives CAISEPGRRDEQYF.